The clone carrying this T cell receptor (beta chain) was recorded once. Germline V gene data show CDR1 as KGHSH and CDR2 as LQKENI. This CDR3 spans 14 amino acids. V dropped 8 bases and J dropped 1 base, with 13 bases sitting between them. This entry belongs to a study of shared clonotypes between healthy human individuals. TCRdb's copy holds only in-frame clones and misses some; the assay was immunoSEQ multiplex PCR. The sample contains about 1 million clones, approximately 68% of which appear only once. The V gene is TRBV18, the J gene TRBJ2-3, with D perhaps TRBD2 (7 bases). The TCR originated in a man in his late teens or twenties in good health. Sequencing input: memory CD4+ T cells sorted from blood. Documented subset: CD45RA-negative fraction. The CDR3 coding sequence is TGTGCCAGCCCGGAGGGGGGGCGCACAGATACGCAGTATTTT. It translates to CASPEGGRTDTQYF.